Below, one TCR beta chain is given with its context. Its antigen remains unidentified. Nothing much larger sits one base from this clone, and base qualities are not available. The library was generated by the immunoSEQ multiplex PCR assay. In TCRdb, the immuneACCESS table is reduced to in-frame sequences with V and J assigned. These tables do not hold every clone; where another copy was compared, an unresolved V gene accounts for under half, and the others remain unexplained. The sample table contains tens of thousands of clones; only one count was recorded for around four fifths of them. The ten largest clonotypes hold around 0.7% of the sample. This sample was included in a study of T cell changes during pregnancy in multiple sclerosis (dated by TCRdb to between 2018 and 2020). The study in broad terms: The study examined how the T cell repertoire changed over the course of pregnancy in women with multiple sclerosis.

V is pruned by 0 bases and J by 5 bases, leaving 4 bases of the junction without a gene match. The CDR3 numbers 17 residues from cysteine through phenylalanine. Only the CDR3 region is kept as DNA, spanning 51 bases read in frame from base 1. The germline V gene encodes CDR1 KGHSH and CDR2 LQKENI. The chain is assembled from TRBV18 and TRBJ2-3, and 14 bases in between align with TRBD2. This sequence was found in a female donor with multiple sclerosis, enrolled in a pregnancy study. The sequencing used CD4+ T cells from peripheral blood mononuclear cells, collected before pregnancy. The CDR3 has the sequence CASSPPTSGRVGDTQYF. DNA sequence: TGTGCCAGCTCACCACCGACTAGCGGGAGGGTGGGAGATACGCAGTATTTT.